These 4 T cell receptor beta chains were sequenced from one sample in a study of blood T cells in healthy people across ages. PCR was performed a second time for about 7 to 12 cycles using a sample-barcoded 5' primer and a J-beta primer mix. In TCRdb, the 5' RACE reads were re-called with MiXCR into one record per CDR3 protein. The sample holds around 1,500,000 distinct CDR3 sequences, 28% seen once. The material sequenced was blood. These receptors originate from a woman between 25 and 40 years old in good health.

V and J are TRBV7-2 and TRBJ2-5; D may be TRBD1 or TRBD2 (5 bases each). V dropped 1 base and J dropped 11 bases, with 17 bases sitting between them. The CDR3 covers 14 residues. Germline CDR1 reads SGHTA; CDR2 reads FQGNSA. CDR3: CASSLGPGTGGQYF. For the CDR3, the DNA is TGTGCCAGCAGCTTAGGCCCGGGTACAGGCGGGCAGTACTTC.

The V gene is TRBV11-2, the J gene TRBJ1-1; 9 bases match TRBD1. The CDR3 has 16 amino acids. Germline V gives CDR1 SGHAT, CDR2 FQNNGV. The V gene end was trimmed by 5 bases and the J gene end by 5 bases; junction bases not matched to a gene: 12. In nucleotides, the CDR3 is TGTGCCAGCAGCCTCGGACAGGGGCAAATGGGAACTGAAGCTTTCTTT. Translated: CASSLGQGQMGTEAFF. Using reference TRBV11-2 and TRBJ1-1 for the parts outside the CDR3, the full variable domain is EAGVAQSPRYKIIEKRQSVAFWCNPISGHATLYWYQQILGQGPKLLIQFQNNGVVDDSQLPKDRFSAERLKGVDSTLKIQPAKLEDSAVYLCASSLGQGQMGTEAFFGQGTRLTVV.

The chain links TRBV15 to TRBJ1-5, with a weak D call TRBD1 (5 bases). This CDR3 is 17 amino acids long. Germline V gives CDR1 LNHNV, CDR2 YYDKDF (reference sequence). Trimming pared 8 bases from V and 0 bases from J, leaving 20 bases between. CDR3 nucleotide sequence: TGTGCCACCTCGCCGTTAGGCCGCACAGGTAGCAATCAGCCCCAGCATTTT. Protein product: CATSPLGRTGSNQPQHF.

The chain employs TRBV7-2 and TRBJ2-7; D not certain. The germline V and J ends were trimmed by 3 bases and 0 bases, with 6 bases remaining between them. Per the germline V gene, CDR1 is SGHTA and CDR2 is FQGNSA. The CDR3 runs to 13 residues. The CDR3 DNA sequence: TGTGCCAGCAGCTTCTCTCACTCCTACGAGCAGTACTTC. This encodes CASSFSHSYEQYF. The variable domain in full, with the rest retrieved from reference TRBV7-2 and TRBJ2-7, is GAGVSQSPSNKVTEKGKDVELRCDPISGHTALYWYRQSLGQGLEFLIYFQGNSAPDKSGLPSDRFSAERTGGSVSTLTIQRTQQEDSAVYLCASSFSHSYEQYFGPGTRLTVT.